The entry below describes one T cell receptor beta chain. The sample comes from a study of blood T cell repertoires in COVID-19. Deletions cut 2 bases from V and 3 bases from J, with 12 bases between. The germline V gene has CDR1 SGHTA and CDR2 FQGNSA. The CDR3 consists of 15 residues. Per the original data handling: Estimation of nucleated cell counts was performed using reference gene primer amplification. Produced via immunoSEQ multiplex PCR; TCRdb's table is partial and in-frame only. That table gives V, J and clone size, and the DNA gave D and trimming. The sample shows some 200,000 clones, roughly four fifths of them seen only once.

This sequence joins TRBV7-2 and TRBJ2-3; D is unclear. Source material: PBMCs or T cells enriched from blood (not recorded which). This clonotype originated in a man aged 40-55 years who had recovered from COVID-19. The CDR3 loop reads CASSLSLPGTDTQYF. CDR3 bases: TGTGCCAGCAGCTTAAGTCTACCCGGTACAGATACGCAGTATTTT.